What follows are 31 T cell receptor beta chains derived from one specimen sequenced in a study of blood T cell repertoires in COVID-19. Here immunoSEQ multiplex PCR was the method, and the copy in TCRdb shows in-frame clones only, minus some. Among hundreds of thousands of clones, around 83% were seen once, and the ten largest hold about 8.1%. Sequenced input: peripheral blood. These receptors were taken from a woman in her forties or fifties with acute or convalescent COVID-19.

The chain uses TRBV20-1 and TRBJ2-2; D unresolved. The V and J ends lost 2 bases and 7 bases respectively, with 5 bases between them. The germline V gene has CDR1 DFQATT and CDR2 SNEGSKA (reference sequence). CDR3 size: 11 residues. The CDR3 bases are TGCAGTGCTAGACACAGCGGGGAGCTGTTTTTT. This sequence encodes CSARHSGELFF.

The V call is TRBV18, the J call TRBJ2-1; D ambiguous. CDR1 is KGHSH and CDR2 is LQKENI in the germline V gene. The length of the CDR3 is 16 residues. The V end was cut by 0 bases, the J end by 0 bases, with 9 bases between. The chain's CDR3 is CASSPPITGSYNEQFF. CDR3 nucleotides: TGTGCCAGCTCACCACCTATCACGGGCTCCTACAATGAGCAGTTCTTC.

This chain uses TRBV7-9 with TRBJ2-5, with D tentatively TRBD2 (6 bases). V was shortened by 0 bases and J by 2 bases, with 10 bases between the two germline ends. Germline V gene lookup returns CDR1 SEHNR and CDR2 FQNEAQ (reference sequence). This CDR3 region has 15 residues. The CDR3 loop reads CASSLASSEQETQYF. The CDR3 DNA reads TGTGCCAGCAGCTTAGCCTCTAGCGAACAAGAGACCCAGTACTTC.

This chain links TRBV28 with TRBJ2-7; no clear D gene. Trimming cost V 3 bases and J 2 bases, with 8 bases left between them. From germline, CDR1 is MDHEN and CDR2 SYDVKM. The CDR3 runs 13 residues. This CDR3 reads CASSLQTPYEQYF. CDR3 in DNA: TGTGCCAGCAGTTTGCAGACACCCTACGAGCAGTACTTC.

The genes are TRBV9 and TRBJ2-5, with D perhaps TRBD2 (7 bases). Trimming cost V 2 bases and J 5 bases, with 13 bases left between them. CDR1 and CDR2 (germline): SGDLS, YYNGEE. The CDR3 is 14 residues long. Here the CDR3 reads CASSVQGRGETQYF. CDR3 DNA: TGTGCCAGCAGCGTCCAGGGGCGGGGGGAGACCCAGTACTTC.

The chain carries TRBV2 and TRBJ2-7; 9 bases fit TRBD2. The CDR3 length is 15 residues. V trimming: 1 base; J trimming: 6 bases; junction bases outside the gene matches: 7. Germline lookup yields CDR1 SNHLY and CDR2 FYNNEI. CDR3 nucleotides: TGTGCCAGCAGTGAAGGGGCGGGAGGGCCTTTCGAGCAGTACTTC. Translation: CASSEGAGGPFEQYF. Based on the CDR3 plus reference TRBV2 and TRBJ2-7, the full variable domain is EPEVTQTPSHQVTQMGQEVILRCVPISNHLYFYWYRQILGQKVEFLVSFYNNEISEKSEIFDDQFSVERPDGSNFTLKIRSTKLEDSAMYFCASSEGAGGPFEQYFGPGTRLTVT.

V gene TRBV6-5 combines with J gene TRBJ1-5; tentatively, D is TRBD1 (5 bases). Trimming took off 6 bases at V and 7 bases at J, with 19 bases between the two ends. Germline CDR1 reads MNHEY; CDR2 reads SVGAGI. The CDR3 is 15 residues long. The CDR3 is CASSPGEGAFQPQHF. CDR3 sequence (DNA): TGTGCCAGCAGCCCGGGGGAAGGAGCGTTCCAGCCCCAGCATTTT.

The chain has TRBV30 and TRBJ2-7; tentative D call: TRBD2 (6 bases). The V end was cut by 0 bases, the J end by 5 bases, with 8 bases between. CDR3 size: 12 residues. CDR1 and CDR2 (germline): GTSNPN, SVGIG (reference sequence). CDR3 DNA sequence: TGTGCCTGGAGTGTTCGGGGGAACGAGCAGTACTTC. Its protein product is CAWSVRGNEQYF.

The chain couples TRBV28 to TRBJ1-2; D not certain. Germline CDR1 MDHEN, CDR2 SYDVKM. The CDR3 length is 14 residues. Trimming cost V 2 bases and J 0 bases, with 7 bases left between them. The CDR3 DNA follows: TGTGCCAGCAGTTTACCAGCGCCTAACTATGGCTACACCTTC. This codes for CASSLPAPNYGYTF.

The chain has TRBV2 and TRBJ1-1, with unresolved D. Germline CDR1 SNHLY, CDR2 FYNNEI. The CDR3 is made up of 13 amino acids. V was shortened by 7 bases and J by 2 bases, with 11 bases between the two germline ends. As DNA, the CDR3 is TGTGCCAGCATCATCGAGGGAAACACTGAAGCTTTCTTT. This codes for CASIIEGNTEAFF.

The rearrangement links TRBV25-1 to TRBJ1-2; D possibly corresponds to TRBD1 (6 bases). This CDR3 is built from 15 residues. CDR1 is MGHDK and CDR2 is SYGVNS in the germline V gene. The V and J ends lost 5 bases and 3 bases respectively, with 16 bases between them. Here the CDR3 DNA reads TGTGCCAGCAGTCACGATCGGGGGGCTGACTATGGCTACACCTTC. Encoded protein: CASSHDRGADYGYTF.

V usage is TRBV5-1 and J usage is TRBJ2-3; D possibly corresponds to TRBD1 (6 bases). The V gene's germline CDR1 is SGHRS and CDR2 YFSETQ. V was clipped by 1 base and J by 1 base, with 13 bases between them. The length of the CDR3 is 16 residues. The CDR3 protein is CASSLTGKGGTDTQYF. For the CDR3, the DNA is TGCGCCAGCAGCTTGACAGGGAAAGGAGGCACAGATACGCAGTATTTT.

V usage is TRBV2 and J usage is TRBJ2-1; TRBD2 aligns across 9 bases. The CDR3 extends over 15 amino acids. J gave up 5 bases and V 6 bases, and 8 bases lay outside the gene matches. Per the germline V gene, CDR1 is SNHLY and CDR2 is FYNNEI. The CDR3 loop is CASRERLAENNEQFF. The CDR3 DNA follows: TGTGCCAGCAGAGAACGACTAGCGGAAAACAATGAGCAGTTCTTC. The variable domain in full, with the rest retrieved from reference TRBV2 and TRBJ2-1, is EPEVTQTPSHQVTQMGQEVILRCVPISNHLYFYWYRQILGQKVEFLVSFYNNEISEKSEIFDDQFSVERPDGSNFTLKIRSTKLEDSAMYFCASRERLAENNEQFFGPGTRLTVL.

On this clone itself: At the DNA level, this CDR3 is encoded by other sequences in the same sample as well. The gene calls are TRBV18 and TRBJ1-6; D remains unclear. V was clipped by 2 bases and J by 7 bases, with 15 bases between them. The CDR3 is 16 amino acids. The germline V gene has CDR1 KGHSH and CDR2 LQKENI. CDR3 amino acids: CASSPDRRAGNSPLHF. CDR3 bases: TGTGCCAGCTCACCAGATAGGAGGGCAGGAAATTCACCCCTCCACTTT.

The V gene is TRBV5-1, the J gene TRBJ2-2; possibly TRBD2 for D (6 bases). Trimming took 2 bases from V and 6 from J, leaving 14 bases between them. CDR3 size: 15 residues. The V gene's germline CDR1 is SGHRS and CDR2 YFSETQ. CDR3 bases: TGCGCCAGCAGCTTTTGGGGGGACCAGGCCGGGGAGCTGTTTTTT. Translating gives CASSFWGDQAGELFF.

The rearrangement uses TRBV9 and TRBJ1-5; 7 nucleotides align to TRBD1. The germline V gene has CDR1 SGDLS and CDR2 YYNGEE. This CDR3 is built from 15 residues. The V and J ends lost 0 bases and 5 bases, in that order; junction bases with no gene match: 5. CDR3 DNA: TGTGCCAGCAGCGTAGATGAAGGGGGCGATCAGCCCCAGCATTTT. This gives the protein CASSVDEGGDQPQHF.

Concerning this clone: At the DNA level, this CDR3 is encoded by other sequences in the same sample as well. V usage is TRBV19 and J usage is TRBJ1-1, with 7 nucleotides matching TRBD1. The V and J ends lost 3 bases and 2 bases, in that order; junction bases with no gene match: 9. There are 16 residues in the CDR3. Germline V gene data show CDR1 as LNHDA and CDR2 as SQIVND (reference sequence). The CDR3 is CASSIVRQGPNTEAFF. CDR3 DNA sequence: TGTGCCAGTAGTATTGTTCGACAGGGTCCCAACACTGAAGCTTTCTTT. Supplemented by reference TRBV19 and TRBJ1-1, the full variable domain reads DGGITQSPKYLFRKEGQNVTLSCEQNLNHDAMYWYRQDPGQGLRLIYYSQIVNDFQKGDIAEGYSVSREKKESFPLTVTSAQKNPTAFYLCASSIVRQGPNTEAFFGQGTRLTVV.

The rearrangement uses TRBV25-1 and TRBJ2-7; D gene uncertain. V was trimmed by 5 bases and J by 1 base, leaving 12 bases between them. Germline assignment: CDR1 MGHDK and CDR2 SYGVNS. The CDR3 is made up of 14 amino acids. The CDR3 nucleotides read TGTGCCAGCAGTCCCTCAGTGTGGTCCTACGAGCAGTACTTC. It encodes CASSPSVWSYEQYF.

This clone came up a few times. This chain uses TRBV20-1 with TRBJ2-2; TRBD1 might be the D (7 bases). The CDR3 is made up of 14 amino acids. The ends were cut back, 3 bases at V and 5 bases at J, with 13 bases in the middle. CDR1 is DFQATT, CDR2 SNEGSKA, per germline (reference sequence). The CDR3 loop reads CSASRAGGTGELFF. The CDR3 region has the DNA TGCAGTGCTAGTAGGGCAGGGGGGACCGGGGAGCTGTTTTTT.

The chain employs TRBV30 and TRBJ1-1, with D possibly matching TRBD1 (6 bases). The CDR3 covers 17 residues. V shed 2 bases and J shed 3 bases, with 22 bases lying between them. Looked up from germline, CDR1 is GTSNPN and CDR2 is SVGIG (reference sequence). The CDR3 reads CAWSPIGGAPRDTEAFF. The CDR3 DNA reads TGTGCCTGGAGTCCTATCGGGGGGGCCCCGCGCGACACTGAAGCTTTCTTT. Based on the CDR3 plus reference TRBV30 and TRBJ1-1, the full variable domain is SQTIHQWPATLVQPVGSPLSLECTVEGTSNPNLYWYRQAAGRGLQLLFYSVGIGQISSEVPQNLSASRPQDRQFILSSKKLLLSDSGFYLCAWSPIGGAPRDTEAFFGQGTRLTVV.

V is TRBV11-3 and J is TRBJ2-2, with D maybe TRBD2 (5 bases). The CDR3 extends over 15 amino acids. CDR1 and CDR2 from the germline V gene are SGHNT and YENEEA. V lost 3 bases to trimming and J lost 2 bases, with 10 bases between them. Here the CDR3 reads CASSFGGLNTGELFF. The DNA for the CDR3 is TGTGCCAGCAGCTTCGGCGGGCTTAACACCGGGGAGCTGTTTTTT.

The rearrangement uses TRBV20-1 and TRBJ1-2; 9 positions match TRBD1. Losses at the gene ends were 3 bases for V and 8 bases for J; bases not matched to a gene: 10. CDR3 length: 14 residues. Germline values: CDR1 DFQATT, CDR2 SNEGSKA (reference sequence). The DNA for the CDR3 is TGCAGTGCTAGTACGAAGGGACAGGGAGGGGGCTACACCTTC. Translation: CSASTKGQGGGYTF.

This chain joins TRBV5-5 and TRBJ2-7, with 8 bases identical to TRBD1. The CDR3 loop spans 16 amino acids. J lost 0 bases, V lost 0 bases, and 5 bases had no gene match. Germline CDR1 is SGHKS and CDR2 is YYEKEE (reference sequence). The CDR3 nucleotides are TGTGCCAGCAGCTTGGCGGGCGGGACAGGCTCCTACGAGCAGTACTTC. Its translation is CASSLAGGTGSYEQYF. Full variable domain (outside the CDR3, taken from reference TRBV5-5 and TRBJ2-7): DAGVTQSPTHLIKTRGQQVTLRCSPISGHKSVSWYQQVLGQGPQFIFQYYEKEERGRGNFPDRFSARQFPNYSSELNVNALLLGDSALYLCASSLAGGTGSYEQYFGPGTRLTVT.

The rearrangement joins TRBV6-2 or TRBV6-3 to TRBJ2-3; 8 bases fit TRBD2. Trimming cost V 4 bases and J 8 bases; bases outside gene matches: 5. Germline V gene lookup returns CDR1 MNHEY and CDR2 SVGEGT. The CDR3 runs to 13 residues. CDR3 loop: CASSLFREGTQYF. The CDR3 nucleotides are TGTGCCAGCAGTTTGTTCCGGGAGGGTACGCAGTATTTT.

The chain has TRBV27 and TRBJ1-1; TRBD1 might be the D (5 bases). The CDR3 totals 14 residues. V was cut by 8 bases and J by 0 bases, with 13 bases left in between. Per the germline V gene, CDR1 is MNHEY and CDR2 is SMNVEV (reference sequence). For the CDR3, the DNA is TGTGCCAGCGGAATAGGGGCCCTGAACACTGAAGCTTTCTTT. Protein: CASGIGALNTEAFF.

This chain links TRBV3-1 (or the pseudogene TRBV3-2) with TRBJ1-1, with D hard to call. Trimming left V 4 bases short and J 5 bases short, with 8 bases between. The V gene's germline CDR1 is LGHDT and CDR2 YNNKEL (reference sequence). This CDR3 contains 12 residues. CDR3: CASSPFGTEAFF. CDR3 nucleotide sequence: TGTGCCAGCAGCCCATTCGGGACTGAAGCTTTCTTT.

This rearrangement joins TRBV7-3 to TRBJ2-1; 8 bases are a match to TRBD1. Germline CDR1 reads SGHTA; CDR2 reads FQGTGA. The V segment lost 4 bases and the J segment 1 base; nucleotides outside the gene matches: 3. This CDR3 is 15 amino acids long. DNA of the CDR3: TGTGCCAGCAGCTCCGACAGGGGATCCTACAATGAGCAGTTCTTC. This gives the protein CASSSDRGSYNEQFF. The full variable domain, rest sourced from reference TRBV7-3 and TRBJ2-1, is GAGVSQTPSNKVTEKGKYVELRCDPISGHTALYWYRQSLGQGPEFLIYFQGTGAADDSGLPNDRFFAVRPEGSVSTLKIQRTERGDSAVYLCASSSDRGSYNEQFFGPGTRLTVL.

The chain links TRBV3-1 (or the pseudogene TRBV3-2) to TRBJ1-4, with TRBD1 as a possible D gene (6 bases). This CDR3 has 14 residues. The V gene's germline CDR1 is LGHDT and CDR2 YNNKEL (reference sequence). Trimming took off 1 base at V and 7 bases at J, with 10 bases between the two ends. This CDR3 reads CASSQGGLGEKLFF. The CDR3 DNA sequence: TGTGCCAGCAGCCAAGGGGGGCTCGGTGAAAAACTGTTTTTT.

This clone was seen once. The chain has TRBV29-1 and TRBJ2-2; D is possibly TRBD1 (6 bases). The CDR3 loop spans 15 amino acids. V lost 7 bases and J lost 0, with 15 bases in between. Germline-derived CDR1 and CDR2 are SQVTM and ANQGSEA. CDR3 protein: CSASRGLANTGELFF. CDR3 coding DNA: TGCAGCGCCTCCAGGGGCTTGGCGAACACCGGGGAGCTGTTTTTT.

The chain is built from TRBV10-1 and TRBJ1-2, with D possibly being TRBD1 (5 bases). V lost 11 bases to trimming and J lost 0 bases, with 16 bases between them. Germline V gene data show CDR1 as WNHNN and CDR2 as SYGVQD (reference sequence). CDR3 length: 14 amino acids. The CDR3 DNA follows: TGCGCCCCCCGCCTGGGGCCCGCTAACTATGGCTACACCTTC. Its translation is CAPRLGPANYGYTF.

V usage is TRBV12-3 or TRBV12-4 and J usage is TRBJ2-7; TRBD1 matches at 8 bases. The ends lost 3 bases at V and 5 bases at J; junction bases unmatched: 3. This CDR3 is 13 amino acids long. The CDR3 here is CASSFPGGHEQYF. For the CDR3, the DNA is TGTGCCAGCAGTTTTCCAGGGGGCCACGAGCAGTACTTC.